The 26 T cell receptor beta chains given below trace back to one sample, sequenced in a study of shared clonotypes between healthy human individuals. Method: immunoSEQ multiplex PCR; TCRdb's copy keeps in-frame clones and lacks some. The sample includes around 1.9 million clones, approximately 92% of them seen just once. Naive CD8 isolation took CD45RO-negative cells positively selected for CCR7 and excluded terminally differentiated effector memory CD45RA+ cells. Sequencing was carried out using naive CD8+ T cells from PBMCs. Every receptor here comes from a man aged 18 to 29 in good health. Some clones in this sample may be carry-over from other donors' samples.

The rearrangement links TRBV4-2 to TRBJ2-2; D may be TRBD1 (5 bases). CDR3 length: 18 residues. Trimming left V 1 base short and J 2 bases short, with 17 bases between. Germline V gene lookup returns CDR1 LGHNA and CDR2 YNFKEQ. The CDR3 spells CASSQGRQGYSNTGELFF. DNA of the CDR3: TGTGCCAGCAGCCAAGGCCGTCAGGGATATTCCAACACCGGGGAGCTGTTTTTT.

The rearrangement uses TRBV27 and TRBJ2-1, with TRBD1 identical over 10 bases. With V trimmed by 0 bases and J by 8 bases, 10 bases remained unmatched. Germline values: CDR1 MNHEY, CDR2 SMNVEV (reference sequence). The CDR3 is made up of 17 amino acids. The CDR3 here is CASSLSSRTGTGDEQFF. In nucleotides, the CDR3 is TGTGCCAGCAGTTTATCGTCCCGTACCGGGACAGGGGATGAGCAGTTCTTC.

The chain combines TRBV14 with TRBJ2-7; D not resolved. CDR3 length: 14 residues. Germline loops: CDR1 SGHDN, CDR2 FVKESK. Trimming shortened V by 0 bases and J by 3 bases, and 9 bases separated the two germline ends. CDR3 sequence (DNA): TGTGCCAGCAGCCAAGAGGGGATGCTCTACGAGCAGTACTTC. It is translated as CASSQEGMLYEQYF.

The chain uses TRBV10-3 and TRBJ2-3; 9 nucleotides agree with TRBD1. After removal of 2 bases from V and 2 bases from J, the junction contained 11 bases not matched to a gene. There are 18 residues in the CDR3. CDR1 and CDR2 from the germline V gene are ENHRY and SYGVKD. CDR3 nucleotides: TGTGCCATCAGTGAGACCGACCCGGGACAGGGTCCCACAGATACGCAGTATTTT. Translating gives CAISETDPGQGPTDTQYF.

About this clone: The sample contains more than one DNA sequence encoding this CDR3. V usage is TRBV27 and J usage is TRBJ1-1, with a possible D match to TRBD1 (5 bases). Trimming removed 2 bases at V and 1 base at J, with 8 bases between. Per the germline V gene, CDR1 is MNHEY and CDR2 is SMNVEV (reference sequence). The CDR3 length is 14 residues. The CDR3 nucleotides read TGTGCCAGCAGTTTAGGTGGGGCGAACACTGAAGCTTTCTTT. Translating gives CASSLGGANTEAFF.

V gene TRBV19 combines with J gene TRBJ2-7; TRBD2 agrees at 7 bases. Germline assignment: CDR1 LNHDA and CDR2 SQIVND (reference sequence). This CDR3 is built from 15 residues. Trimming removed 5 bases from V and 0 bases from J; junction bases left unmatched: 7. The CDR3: CASSSTSAPSYEQYF. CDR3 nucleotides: TGTGCCAGTAGTTCCACTAGCGCTCCCTCCTACGAGCAGTACTTC.

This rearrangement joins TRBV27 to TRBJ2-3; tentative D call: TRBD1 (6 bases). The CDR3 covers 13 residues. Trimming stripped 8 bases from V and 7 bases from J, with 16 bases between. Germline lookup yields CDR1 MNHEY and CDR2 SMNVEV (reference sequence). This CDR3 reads CASGAGALNTQYF. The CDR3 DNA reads TGTGCCAGCGGTGCAGGGGCCCTTAATACGCAGTATTTT.

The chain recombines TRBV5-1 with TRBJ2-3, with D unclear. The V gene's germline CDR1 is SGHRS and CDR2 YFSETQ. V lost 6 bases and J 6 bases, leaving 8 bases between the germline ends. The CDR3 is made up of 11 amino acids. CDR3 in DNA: TGCGCCAGCATCTTCGGTGATACGCAGTATTTT. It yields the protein CASIFGDTQYF. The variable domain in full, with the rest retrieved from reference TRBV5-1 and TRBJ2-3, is KAGVTQTPRYLIKTRGQQVTLSCSPISGHRSVSWYQQTPGQGLQFLFEYFSETQRNKGNFPGRFSGRQFSNSRSEMNVSTLELGDSALYLCASIFGDTQYFGPGTRLTVL.

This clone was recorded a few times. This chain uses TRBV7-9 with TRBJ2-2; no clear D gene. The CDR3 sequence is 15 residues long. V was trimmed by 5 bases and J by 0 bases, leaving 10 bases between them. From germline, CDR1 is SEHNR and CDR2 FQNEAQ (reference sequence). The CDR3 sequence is CASSPPGTNTGELFF. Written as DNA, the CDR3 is TGTGCCAGCAGCCCCCCTGGGACGAACACCGGGGAGCTGTTTTTT.

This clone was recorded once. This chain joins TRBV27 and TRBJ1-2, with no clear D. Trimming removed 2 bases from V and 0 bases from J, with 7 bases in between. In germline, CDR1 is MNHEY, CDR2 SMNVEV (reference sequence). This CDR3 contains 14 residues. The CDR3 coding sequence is TGTGCCAGCAGTTTACACGGTACTAACTATGGCTACACCTTC. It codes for CASSLHGTNYGYTF.

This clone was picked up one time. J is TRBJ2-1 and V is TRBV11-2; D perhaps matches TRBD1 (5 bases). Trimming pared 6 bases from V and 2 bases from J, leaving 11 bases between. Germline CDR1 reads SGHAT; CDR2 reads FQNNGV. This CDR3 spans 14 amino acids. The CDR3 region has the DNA TGTGCCAGCAGGGACACCTCCACCTACAATGAGCAGTTCTTC. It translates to CASRDTSTYNEQFF.

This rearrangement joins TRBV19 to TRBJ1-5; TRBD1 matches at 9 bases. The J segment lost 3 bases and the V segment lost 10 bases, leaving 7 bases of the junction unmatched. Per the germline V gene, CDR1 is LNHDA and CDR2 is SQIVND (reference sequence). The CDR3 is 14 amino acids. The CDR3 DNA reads TGTGCCACTTCAGGGACAGGGTACAATCAGCCCCAGCATTTT. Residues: CATSGTGYNQPQHF.

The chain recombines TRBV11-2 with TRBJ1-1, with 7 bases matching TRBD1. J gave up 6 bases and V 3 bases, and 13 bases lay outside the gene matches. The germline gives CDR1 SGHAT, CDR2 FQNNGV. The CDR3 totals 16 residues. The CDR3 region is CASSFPKWEQGAEAFF. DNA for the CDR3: TGTGCCAGCAGCTTCCCTAAGTGGGAGCAGGGGGCTGAAGCTTTCTTT.

The CDR3 spells CASMGRRGAEAFF. In DNA form, the CDR3 reads TGTGCCAGTATGGGGCGCAGGGGAGCTGAAGCTTTCTTT. The gene calls are TRBV19 and TRBJ1-1; weak D call: TRBD1 (6 bases). V lost 7 bases and J lost 6, with 15 bases in between. The CDR3 length is 13 residues. The germline CDR1 and CDR2 sequences are LNHDA and SQIVND (reference sequence).

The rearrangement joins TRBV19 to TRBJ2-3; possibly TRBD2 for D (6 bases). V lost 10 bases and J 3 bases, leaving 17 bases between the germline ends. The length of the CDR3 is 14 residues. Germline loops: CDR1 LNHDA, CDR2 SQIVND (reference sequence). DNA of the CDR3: TGTGCCACCTCCTGGGGACTTCAGACAGATACGCAGTATTTT. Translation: CATSWGLQTDTQYF.

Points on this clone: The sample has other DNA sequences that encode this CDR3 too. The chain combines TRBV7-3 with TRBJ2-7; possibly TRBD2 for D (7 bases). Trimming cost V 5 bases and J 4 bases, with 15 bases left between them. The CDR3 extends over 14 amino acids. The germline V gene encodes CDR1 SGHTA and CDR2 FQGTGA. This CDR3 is CASSQTGGGYEQYF. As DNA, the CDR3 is TGTGCCAGCAGCCAGACAGGCGGGGGATACGAGCAGTACTTC.

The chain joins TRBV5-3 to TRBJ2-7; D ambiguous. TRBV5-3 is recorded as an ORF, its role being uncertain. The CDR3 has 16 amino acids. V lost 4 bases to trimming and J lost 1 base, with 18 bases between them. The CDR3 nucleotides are TGTGCCAGAAGCACACCCCAGGCCCTCGATTCCTACGAGCAGTACTTC. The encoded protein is CARSTPQALDSYEQYF.

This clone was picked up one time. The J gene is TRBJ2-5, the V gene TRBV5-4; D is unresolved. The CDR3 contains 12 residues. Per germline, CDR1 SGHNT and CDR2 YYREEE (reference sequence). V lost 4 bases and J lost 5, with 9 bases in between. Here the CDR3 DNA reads TGTGCCAGCAGCCCTAACGGCGAGACCCAGTACTTC. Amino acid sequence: CASSPNGETQYF.

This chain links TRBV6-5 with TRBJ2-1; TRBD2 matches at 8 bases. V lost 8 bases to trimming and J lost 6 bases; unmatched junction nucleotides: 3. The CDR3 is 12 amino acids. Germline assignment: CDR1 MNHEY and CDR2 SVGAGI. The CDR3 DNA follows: TGTGCCAGCCGGGAGGGGGGCAATGAGCAGTTCTTC. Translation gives CASREGGNEQFF.

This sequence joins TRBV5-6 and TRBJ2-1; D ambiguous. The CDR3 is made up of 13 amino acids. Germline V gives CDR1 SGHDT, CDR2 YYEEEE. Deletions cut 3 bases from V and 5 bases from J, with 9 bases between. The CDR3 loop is CASSSGPNNEQFF. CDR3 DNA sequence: TGTGCCAGCAGCTCCGGCCCGAACAATGAGCAGTTCTTC.

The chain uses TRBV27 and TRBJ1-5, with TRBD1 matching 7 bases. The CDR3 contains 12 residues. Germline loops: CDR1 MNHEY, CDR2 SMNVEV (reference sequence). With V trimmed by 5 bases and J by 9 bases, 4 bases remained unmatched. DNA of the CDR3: TGTGCCAGCAGTCCGACAGGGCGGCCCCAGCATTTT. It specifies CASSPTGRPQHF.

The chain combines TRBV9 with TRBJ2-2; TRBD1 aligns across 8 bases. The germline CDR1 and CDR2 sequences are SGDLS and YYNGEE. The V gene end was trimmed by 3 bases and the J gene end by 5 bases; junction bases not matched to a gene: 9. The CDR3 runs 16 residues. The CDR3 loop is CASSAEQGARTGELFF. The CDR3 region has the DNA TGTGCCAGCAGCGCCGAGCAGGGGGCTAGGACCGGGGAGCTGTTTTTT.

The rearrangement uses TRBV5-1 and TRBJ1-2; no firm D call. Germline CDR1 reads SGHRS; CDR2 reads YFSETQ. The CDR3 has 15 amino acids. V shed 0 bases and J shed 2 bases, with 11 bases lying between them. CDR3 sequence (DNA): TGCGCCAGCAGCTTGGGTCAGGACGCAAACTATGGCTACACCTTC. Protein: CASSLGQDANYGYTF.

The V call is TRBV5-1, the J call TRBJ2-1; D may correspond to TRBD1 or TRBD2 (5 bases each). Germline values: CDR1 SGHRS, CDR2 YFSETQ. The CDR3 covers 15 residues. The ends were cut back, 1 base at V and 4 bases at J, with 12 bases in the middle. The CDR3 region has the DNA TGCGCCAGCAGCTTGCCGTGGGACCGTTACAATGAGCAGTTCTTC. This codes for CASSLPWDRYNEQFF. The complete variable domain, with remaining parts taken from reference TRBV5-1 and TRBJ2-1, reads KAGVTQTPRYLIKTRGQQVTLSCSPISGHRSVSWYQQTPGQGLQFLFEYFSETQRNKGNFPGRFSGRQFSNSRSEMNVSTLELGDSALYLCASSLPWDRYNEQFFGPGTRLTVL.

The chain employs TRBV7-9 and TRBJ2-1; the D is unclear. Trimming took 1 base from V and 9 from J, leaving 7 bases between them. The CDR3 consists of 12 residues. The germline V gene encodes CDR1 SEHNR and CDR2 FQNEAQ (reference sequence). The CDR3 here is CASSLVVGEQFF. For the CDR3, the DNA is TGTGCCAGCAGCTTAGTAGTGGGTGAGCAGTTCTTC.

The CDR3 spells CASSNLHLGQNTGELFF. As DNA, the CDR3 is TGTGCCAGCAGCAACCTTCATCTGGGACAGAACACCGGGGAGCTGTTTTTT. The chain joins TRBV21-1 to TRBJ2-2; the table names TRBD1, a call not compared with the DNA. TRBV21-1 is noted as a pseudogene. The CDR3 runs to 17 residues.